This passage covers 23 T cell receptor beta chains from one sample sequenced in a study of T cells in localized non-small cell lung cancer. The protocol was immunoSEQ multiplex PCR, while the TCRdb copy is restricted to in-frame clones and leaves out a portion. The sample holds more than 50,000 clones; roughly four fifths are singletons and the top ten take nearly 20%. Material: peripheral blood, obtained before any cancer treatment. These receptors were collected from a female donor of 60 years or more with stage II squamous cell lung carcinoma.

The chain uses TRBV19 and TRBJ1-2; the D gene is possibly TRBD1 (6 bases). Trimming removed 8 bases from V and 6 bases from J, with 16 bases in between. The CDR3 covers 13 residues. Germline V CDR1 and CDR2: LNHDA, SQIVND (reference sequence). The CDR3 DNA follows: TGTGCCAGTTTATCCAGGGGTAGGGATGGCTACACCTTC. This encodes CASLSRGRDGYTF.

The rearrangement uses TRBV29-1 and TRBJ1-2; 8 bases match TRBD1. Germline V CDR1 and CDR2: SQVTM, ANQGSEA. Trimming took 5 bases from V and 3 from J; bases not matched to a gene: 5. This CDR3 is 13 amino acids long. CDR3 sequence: CSVRTGKHYGYTF. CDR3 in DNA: TGCAGCGTTCGGACAGGGAAGCACTATGGCTACACCTTC. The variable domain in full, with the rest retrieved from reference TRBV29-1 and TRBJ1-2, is SAVISQKPSRDICQRGTSLTIQCQVDSQVTMMFWYRQQPGQSLTLIATANQGSEATYESGFVIDKFPISRPNLTFSTLTVSNMSPEDSSIYLCSVRTGKHYGYTFGSGTRLTVV.

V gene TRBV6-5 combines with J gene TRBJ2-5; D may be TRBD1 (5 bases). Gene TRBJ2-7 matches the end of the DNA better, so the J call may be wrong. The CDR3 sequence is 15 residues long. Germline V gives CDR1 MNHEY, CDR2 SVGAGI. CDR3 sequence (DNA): TGTGCCAGCAGTTACGGGGCAGGCCGTTCCTACGAGCAGTACTTC. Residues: CASSYGAGRSYEQYF.

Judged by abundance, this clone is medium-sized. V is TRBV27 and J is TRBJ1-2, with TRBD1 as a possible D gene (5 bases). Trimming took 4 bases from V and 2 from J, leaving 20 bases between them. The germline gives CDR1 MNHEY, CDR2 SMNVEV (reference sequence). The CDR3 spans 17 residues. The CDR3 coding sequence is TGTGCCAGCAGTTCCCTAGGGTCGAGGGGAGTAAACTATGGCTACACCTTC. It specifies CASSSLGSRGVNYGYTF.

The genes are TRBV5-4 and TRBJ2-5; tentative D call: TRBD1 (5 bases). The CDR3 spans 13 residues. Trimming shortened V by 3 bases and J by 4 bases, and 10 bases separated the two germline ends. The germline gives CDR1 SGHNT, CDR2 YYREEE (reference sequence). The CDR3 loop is CASSSQVGETQYF. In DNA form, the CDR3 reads TGTGCCAGCAGCTCACAGGTGGGAGAGACCCAGTACTTC.

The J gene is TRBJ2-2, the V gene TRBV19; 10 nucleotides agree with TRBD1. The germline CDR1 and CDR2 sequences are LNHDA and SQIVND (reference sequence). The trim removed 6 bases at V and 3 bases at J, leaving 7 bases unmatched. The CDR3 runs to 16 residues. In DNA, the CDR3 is TGTGCCAGTAGATACTCCGGGACAGGGGACACCGGGGAGCTGTTTTTT. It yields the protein CASRYSGTGDTGELFF.

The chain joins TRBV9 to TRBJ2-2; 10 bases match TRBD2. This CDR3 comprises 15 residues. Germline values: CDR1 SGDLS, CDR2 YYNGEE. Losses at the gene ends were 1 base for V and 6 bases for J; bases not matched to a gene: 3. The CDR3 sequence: CASSVSGGAPGELFF. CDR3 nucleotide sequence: TGTGCCAGCAGCGTAAGCGGGGGGGCCCCCGGGGAGCTGTTTTTT.

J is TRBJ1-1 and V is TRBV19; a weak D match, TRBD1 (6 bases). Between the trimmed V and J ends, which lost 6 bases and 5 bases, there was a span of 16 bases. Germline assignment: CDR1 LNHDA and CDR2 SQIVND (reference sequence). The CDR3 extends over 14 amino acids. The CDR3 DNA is TGTGCCAGTAGGAGCCTAGGGGGGTGGACTGAAGCTTTCTTT. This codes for CASRSLGGWTEAFF. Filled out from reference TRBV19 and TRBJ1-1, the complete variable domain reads DGGITQSPKYLFRKEGQNVTLSCEQNLNHDAMYWYRQDPGQGLRLIYYSQIVNDFQKGDIAEGYSVSREKKESFPLTVTSAQKNPTAFYLCASRSLGGWTEAFFGQGTRLTVV.

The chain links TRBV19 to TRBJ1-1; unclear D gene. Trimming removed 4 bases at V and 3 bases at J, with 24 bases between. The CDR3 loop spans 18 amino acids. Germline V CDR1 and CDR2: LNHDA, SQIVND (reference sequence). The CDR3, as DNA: TGTGCCAGTAGTACCTTCCTGAGTCGAGGTATGACATACACTGAAGCTTTCTTT. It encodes CASSTFLSRGMTYTEAFF.

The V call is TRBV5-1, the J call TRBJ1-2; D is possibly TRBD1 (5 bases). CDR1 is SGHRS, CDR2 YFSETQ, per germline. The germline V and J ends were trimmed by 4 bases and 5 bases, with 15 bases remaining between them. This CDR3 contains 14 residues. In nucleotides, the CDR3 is TGCGCCAGCAGCCACCCCAGGGAAGAGTATGGCTACACCTTC. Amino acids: CASSHPREEYGYTF.

Here the CDR3 reads CASRLGGSGNTIYF. The CDR3 region has the DNA TGTGCCAGCAGACTAGGGGGCTCTGGAAACACCATATATTTT. The rearrangement joins TRBV6-5 to TRBJ1-3; D possibly corresponds to TRBD1 (6 bases). Deletions cut 6 bases from V and 0 bases from J, with 9 bases between. The germline V gene encodes CDR1 MNHEY and CDR2 SVGAGI. The CDR3 is made up of 14 amino acids.

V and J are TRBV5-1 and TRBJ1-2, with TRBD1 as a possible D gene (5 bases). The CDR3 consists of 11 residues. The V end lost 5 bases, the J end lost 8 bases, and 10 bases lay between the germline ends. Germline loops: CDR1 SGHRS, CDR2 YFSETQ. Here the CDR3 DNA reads TGCGCCAGCAGTAGCGGGGACGGCTACACCTTC. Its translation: CASSSGDGYTF.

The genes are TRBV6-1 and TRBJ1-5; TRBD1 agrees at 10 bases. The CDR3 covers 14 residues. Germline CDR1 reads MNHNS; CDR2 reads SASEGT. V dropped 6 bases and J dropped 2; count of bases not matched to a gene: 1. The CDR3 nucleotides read TGTGCCAGCAGGACAGGGGGCCGCAATCAGCCCCAGCATTTT. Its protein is CASRTGGRNQPQHF.

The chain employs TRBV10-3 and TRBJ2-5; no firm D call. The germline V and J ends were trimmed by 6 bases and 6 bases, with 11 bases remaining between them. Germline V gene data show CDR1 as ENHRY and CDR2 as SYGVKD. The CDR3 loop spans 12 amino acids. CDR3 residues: CAISSGVQTQYF. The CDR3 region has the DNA TGTGCCATCAGCTCCGGAGTACAGACCCAGTACTTC.

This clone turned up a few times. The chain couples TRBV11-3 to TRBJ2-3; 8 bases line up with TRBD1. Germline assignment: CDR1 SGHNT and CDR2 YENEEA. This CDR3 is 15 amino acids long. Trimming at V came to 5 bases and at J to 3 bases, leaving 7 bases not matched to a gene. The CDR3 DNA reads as TGTGCCAGCAGCCTTGGACAGGGTGGTACAGATACGCAGTATTTT. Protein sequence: CASSLGQGGTDTQYF.

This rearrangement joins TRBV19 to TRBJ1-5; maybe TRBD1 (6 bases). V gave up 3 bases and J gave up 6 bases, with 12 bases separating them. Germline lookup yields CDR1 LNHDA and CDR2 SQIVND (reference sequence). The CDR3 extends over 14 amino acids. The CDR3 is CASSMAGAGQPQHF. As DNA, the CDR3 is TGTGCCAGTAGTATGGCAGGGGCGGGTCAGCCCCAGCATTTT.

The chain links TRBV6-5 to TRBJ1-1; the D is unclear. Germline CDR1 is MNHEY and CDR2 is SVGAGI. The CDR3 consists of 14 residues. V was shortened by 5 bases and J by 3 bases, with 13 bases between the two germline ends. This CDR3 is CASSKDSPDTEAFF. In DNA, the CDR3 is TGTGCCAGCAGTAAGGACTCCCCGGACACTGAAGCTTTCTTT.

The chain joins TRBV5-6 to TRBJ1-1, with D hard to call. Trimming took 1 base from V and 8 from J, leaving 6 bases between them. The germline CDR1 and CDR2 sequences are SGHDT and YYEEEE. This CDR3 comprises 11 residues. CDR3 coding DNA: TGTGCCAGCAGCTTGAAGGAAGAAGCTTTCTTT. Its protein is CASSLKEEAFF.

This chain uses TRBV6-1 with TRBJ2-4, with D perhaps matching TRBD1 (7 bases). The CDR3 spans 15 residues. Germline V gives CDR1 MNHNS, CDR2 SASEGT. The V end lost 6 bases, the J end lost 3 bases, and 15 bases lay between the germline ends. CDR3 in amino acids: CASRAGGFGKNIQYF. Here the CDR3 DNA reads TGTGCCAGCAGAGCAGGGGGGTTCGGCAAAAACATTCAGTACTTC.

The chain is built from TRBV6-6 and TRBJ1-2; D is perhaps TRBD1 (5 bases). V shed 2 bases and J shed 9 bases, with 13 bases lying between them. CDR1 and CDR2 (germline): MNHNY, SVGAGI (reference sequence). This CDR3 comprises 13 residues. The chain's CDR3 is CASSYNGGGSYTF. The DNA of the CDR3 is TGTGCCAGCAGTTACAACGGGGGAGGTAGCTACACCTTC.

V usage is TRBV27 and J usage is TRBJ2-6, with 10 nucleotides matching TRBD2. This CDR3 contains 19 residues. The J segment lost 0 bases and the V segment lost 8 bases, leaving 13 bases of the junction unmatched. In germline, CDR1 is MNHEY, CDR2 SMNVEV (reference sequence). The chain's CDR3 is CASGRMSGGAYSGANVLTF. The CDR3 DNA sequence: TGTGCCAGCGGACGGATGAGCGGGGGGGCCTACTCTGGGGCCAACGTCCTGACTTTC. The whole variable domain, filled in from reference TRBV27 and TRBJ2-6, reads EAQVTQNPRYLITVTGKKLTVTCSQNMNHEYMSWYRQDPGLGLRQIYYSMNVEVTDKGDVPEGYKVSRKEKRNFPLILESPSPNQTSLYFCASGRMSGGAYSGANVLTFGAGSRLTVL.

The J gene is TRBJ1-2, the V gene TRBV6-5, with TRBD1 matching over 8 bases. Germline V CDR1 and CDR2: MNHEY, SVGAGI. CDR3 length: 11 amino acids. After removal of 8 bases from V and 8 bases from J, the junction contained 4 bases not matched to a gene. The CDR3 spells CASWTGFGYTF. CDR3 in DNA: TGTGCCAGCTGGACAGGGTTCGGCTACACCTTC.

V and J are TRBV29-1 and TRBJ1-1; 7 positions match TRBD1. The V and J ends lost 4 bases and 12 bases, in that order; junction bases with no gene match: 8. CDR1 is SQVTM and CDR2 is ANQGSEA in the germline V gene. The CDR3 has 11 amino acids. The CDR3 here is CSVGGGGRTFF. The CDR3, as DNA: TGCAGCGTTGGAGGAGGGGGCCGTACTTTCTTT.